This T cell receptor beta chain was obtained from a study of a mutant IDH1 vaccine in newly diagnosed glioma. With regard to this clone: As yet, its antigen is unknown.

Assay used: immunoSEQ multiplex PCR; TCRdb lists only in-frame clones, some missing. The sample yields some 31,000 clones, 60% to 80% seen once. The time point: week 35, safety follow-up. Every single dose of the vaccine, 300 ug of mutant IDH1 20-mer peptide, came with topical imiquimod. Trimming cost V 6 bases and J 4 bases; bases outside gene matches: 5. CDR1 is SNHLY and CDR2 is FYNNEI in the germline V gene. The CDR3 consists of 14 residues. Sequences were derived from PBMCs, sampled from a glioma patient whose treatment included an IDH1 peptide vaccine. The rearrangement uses TRBV2 and TRBJ1-2, with 10 bases lining up with TRBD1. This clonotype was sampled from a woman aged 25-40 years with glioma. Some clones in this sample may be carry-over from other donors' samples. This CDR3 is CASSGTGVSYGYTF. In nucleotides, the CDR3 is TGTGCCAGCAGCGGGACAGGGGTCAGCTATGGCTACACCTTC. The entire variable domain, with the rest obtained from reference TRBV2 and TRBJ1-2, is as follows: EPEVTQTPSHQVTQMGQEVILRCVPISNHLYFYWYRQILGQKVEFLVSFYNNEISEKSEIFDDQFSVERPDGSNFTLKIRSTKLEDSAMYFCASSGTGVSYGYTFGSGTRLTVV.